The rows below give T cell receptor beta chains drawn from one sample of a study of control samples from healthy donors and cancer patients. Profiled with immunoSEQ multiplex PCR; TCRdb holds only in-frame clones, not every one. The data show more than 140,000 clones, with about 90% seen just once and under 9% held by the top ten. Sequences were obtained from blood. Every receptor here comes from a young man in good health. The CDR3 runs from the conserved cysteine through the conserved F or W. Each record gives: D gene, V gene, clone size, CDR3 protein. A D gene is named only where the DNA matches it firmly. Rows give clone size only sometimes, using once, few, many, or a class for an expanded clone.

d_call: -
v_call: TRBV19
clone_size: -
cdr3_aa: CASSIQGALDEQYF

d_call: TRBD1
v_call: TRBV6-5
clone_size: -
cdr3_aa: CASSSTGPNSPLHF

d_call: TRBD1
v_call: TRBV7-9
clone_size: -
cdr3_aa: CASSSYQGGNYGYTF

d_call: -
v_call: TRBV1
clone_size: -
cdr3_aa: CTSSQLTGRAGFF

d_call: -
v_call: TRBV7-9
clone_size: -
cdr3_aa: CASSLGTGNQPQHF

d_call: TRBD2
v_call: TRBV4-1
clone_size: -
cdr3_aa: CASSQVLAGVYNEQFF

d_call: -
v_call: TRBV12-3/TRBV12-4
clone_size: -
cdr3_aa: CASSFEGAQPQHF

d_call: -
v_call: TRBV25-1
clone_size: -
cdr3_aa: CASSESGRIPYGYTF

d_call: -
v_call: TRBV19
clone_size: -
cdr3_aa: CASSTQGMNTEAFF

d_call: -
v_call: TRBV10-3
clone_size: -
cdr3_aa: CAISESQGSGYTF

d_call: TRBD1
v_call: TRBV10-3
clone_size: -
cdr3_aa: CAISVGTGGSYEQYF

d_call: -
v_call: TRBV4-1
clone_size: -
cdr3_aa: CASSQDRGALNTEAFF

d_call: -
v_call: TRBV19
clone_size: few
cdr3_aa: CASRTKDIREAFF

d_call: TRBD1
v_call: TRBV28
clone_size: -
cdr3_aa: CASSLGQHDGYTF

d_call: TRBD2
v_call: TRBV6-1
clone_size: -
cdr3_aa: CASSVAGGPADTQYF

d_call: TRBD1
v_call: TRBV19
clone_size: -
cdr3_aa: CASERTGHSGNTIYF

d_call: TRBD2
v_call: TRBV10-3
clone_size: -
cdr3_aa: CAIKGSGAQETQYF

d_call: -
v_call: TRBV6-6
clone_size: -
cdr3_aa: CASSGPERELFF

d_call: -
v_call: TRBV28
clone_size: -
cdr3_aa: CASRFWENEKLFF

d_call: TRBD1
v_call: TRBV5-1
clone_size: -
cdr3_aa: CASSLTPGQGLNSPLHF

d_call: TRBD2
v_call: TRBV5-1
clone_size: -
cdr3_aa: CASSPASGAGGVADTQYF

d_call: -
v_call: TRBV4-1
clone_size: -
cdr3_aa: CASSQVRDNSYEQYF

d_call: TRBD1
v_call: TRBV6-5
clone_size: few
cdr3_aa: CASSFQQGFFTKTQYF

d_call: -
v_call: TRBV11-1
clone_size: -
cdr3_aa: CASSRDSEYGYTF

d_call: -
v_call: TRBV18
clone_size: -
cdr3_aa: CASSSSGGGINEQFF

d_call: TRBD2
v_call: TRBV27
clone_size: -
cdr3_aa: CASSFPGAGEQYF

d_call: TRBD2
v_call: TRBV4-1
clone_size: -
cdr3_aa: CASSQDWGLAGPSTDTQYF